This passage covers 30 T cell receptor beta chains from one sample sequenced in a study of cytomegalovirus exposure and HLA in healthy donors. The PCR made use of 60 Vbeta and 13 Jbeta primers. Here immunoSEQ multiplex PCR was the method, and the copy in TCRdb shows in-frame clones only, minus some. The sample includes around 180,000 clones, around nine tenths seen only once; the top ten take about 1.7%. What was sequenced was PBMCs. These receptors all stem from a woman aged 18-35 years in good health and CMV-seronegative.

The chain links TRBV19 to TRBJ2-2; D is possibly TRBD2 (5 bases). The germline gives CDR1 LNHDA, CDR2 SQIVND (reference sequence). The CDR3 length is 14 residues. Trimming cost V 6 bases and J 2 bases, with 10 bases left between them. CDR3 sequence: CASSPGVNTGELFF. CDR3 DNA: TGTGCCAGTAGCCCCGGGGTCAACACCGGGGAGCTGTTTTTT.

In DNA, the CDR3 is TGTGCCAGCAGCACGAGCGGGAGGGTGACAGATACGCAGTATTTT. It is translated as CASSTSGRVTDTQYF. This chain uses TRBV11-1 with TRBJ2-3; the match to TRBD2 covers 10 bases. After removal of 5 bases from V and 3 bases from J, the junction contained 5 bases not matched to a gene. CDR3 size: 15 residues. Looked up from germline, CDR1 is SGHAT and CDR2 is FQDESV (reference sequence).

This chain joins TRBV19 and TRBJ1-2; 8 nucleotides match TRBD1. Germline-derived CDR1 and CDR2 are LNHDA and SQIVND (reference sequence). CDR3 length: 15 amino acids. The V and J ends lost 6 bases and 0 bases, in that order; junction bases with no gene match: 6. The CDR3, as DNA: TGTGCCAGTAGCCGTTCGACAGGGGCTAACTATGGCTACACCTTC. This translates into CASSRSTGANYGYTF.

This chain joins TRBV5-6 and TRBJ1-5; 9 bases are a match to TRBD1. The J segment lost 2 bases and the V segment lost 4 bases, leaving 4 bases of the junction unmatched. CDR1 is SGHDT, CDR2 YYEEEE, per germline. The CDR3 totals 15 residues. This CDR3 is CASSPGTGRNQPQHF. DNA for the CDR3: TGTGCCAGCAGCCCCGGGACAGGGCGCAATCAGCCCCAGCATTTT.

The chain employs TRBV18 and TRBJ1-2, with D possibly TRBD1 on 5 matching bases. Trimming left V 4 bases short and J 0 bases short, with 9 bases between. This CDR3 contains 14 residues. The germline V gene encodes CDR1 KGHSH and CDR2 LQKENI. The CDR3 loop reads CASSQQESNYGYTF. Here the CDR3 DNA reads TGTGCCAGCTCACAACAGGAATCTAACTATGGCTACACCTTC.

This clone was seen only once. This chain joins TRBV29-1 and TRBJ2-7; 7 bases are a match to TRBD1. CDR3 length equals 14 residues. The V gene's germline CDR1 is SQVTM and CDR2 ANQGSEA. V lost 3 bases to trimming and J lost 6 bases; unmatched junction nucleotides: 11. The CDR3 nucleotides read TGCAGCGTTGAGTGGGTGACAGGGAGCGCCGAGCAGTACTTC. It yields the protein CSVEWVTGSAEQYF.

This chain links TRBV29-1 with TRBJ1-1, with D possibly being TRBD1 (5 bases). The germline V gene has CDR1 SQVTM and CDR2 ANQGSEA. This CDR3 is built from 12 residues. V shed 6 bases and J shed 12 bases, with 20 bases lying between them. The CDR3 region is CSVEKGPGITFF. CDR3 nucleotide sequence: TGCAGCGTGGAGAAGGGGCCCGGAATAACTTTCTTT. The full variable domain, in which reference TRBV29-1 and TRBJ1-1 provide the parts outside the CDR3, is SAVISQKPSRDICQRGTSLTIQCQVDSQVTMMFWYRQQPGQSLTLIATANQGSEATYESGFVIDKFPISRPNLTFSTLTVSNMSPEDSSIYLCSVEKGPGITFFGQGTRLTVV.

The chain employs TRBV9 and TRBJ2-2, with D perhaps matching TRBD1 (5 bases). The CDR3 has 15 residues. CDR1 SGDLS and CDR2 YYNGEE come from the germline V gene. Trimming took 4 bases from V and 3 from J, leaving 13 bases between them. The CDR3, as DNA: TGTGCCAGCAGCATGGGGCGACAGTACACCGGGGAGCTGTTTTTT. It is translated as CASSMGRQYTGELFF.

The chain joins TRBV7-9 to TRBJ2-1, with a weak D call TRBD1 (6 bases). In germline, CDR1 is SEHNR, CDR2 FQNEAQ (reference sequence). There are 16 residues in the CDR3. Trimming removed 0 bases at V and 5 bases at J, with 14 bases between. The DNA for the CDR3 is TGTGCCAGCAGCTTAGCGCTCAGGGGTAGGGACAATGAGCAGTTCTTC. Protein product: CASSLALRGRDNEQFF.

This chain uses TRBV7-2 with TRBJ1-1; D may be TRBD1 (6 bases). Germline loops: CDR1 SGHTA, CDR2 FQGNSA. Trimming shortened V by 5 bases and J by 1 base, and 14 bases separated the two germline ends. The CDR3 length is 15 residues. The CDR3 sequence is CASSQPGGPNTEAFF. The CDR3 nucleotides read TGTGCCAGCAGCCAACCTGGGGGCCCGAACACTGAAGCTTTCTTT.

The chain recombines TRBV10-2 with TRBJ1-2; weak D call: TRBD1 (6 bases). Trimming left V 6 bases short and J 4 bases short, with 12 bases between. CDR3 length: 13 amino acids. CDR1 and CDR2 (germline): WSHSY, SAAADI. The CDR3 DNA reads TGCGCCAGCAGCTCTACAGGGCTCTATGGCTACACCTTC. Encoded protein: CASSSTGLYGYTF.

V is TRBV2 and J is TRBJ1-1; D uncertain. Germline V CDR1 and CDR2: SNHLY, FYNNEI. V was clipped by 8 bases and J by 5 bases, with 15 bases between them. This CDR3 contains 13 residues. The CDR3 sequence is CASVEQRRTEAFF. In nucleotides, the CDR3 is TGTGCCAGCGTTGAACAGAGACGTACTGAAGCTTTCTTT.

V is TRBV6-5 and J is TRBJ1-5, with 7 bases matching TRBD1. The CDR3 has 15 residues. V lost 0 bases, J lost 4 bases, and 3 bases stayed unmatched. The germline V gene encodes CDR1 MNHEY and CDR2 SVGAGI. The CDR3 protein is CASSYSGQLNQPQHF. In nucleotides, the CDR3 is TGTGCCAGCAGTTACTCGGGACAGCTTAATCAGCCCCAGCATTTT.

The chain is built from TRBV6-5 and TRBJ1-6; 7 bases are a match to TRBD1. J was trimmed by 8 bases and V by 5 bases; bases with no gene match: 6. This CDR3 has 14 residues. Per the germline V gene, CDR1 is MNHEY and CDR2 is SVGAGI. The CDR3 DNA sequence: TGTGCCAGCAGTGGCGGGACAGATCATTCACCCCTCCACTTT. It translates to CASSGGTDHSPLHF.

This clone has a handful of counts. V gene TRBV6-5 combines with J gene TRBJ2-1; TRBD1 matches 9 bases. This CDR3 contains 16 residues. Per the germline V gene, CDR1 is MNHEY and CDR2 is SVGAGI. V dropped 3 bases and J dropped 6; count of bases not matched to a gene: 9. CDR3 DNA: TGTGCCAGCAGTTATATACCGGACAGGGGCGGCAATGAGCAGTTCTTC. This translates into CASSYIPDRGGNEQFF.

V gene TRBV5-1 combines with J gene TRBJ2-7; D is possibly TRBD1 (8 bases). V lost 5 bases, J lost 4 bases, and 22 bases lay in between. This CDR3 has 16 residues. Per germline, CDR1 SGHRS and CDR2 YFSETQ. The CDR3 sequence: CASSYGAGGGGYEQYF. The CDR3 bases are TGCGCCAGCAGTTACGGGGCAGGGGGCGGGGGTTACGAGCAGTACTTC.

V gene TRBV2 combines with J gene TRBJ1-5; perhaps TRBD1 as D (5 bases). CDR3 length equals 14 residues. The V and J ends lost 2 bases and 7 bases respectively, with 12 bases between them. Germline CDR1 SNHLY, CDR2 FYNNEI. The CDR3 nucleotides read TGTGCCAGCAGTGAACAAGGGGAGGGGCAGCCCCAGCATTTT. It translates to CASSEQGEGQPQHF.

This chain connects TRBV7-6 to TRBJ2-5; no reliable D call. The CDR3 is 16 residues long. V dropped 1 base and J dropped 5 bases, with 17 bases sitting between them. Germline V CDR1 and CDR2: SGHVS, FNYEAQ. The DNA of the CDR3 is TGTGCCAGCAGCTTAGGCGTGCGGTTGCTTGAGGAGACCCAGTACTTC. Translation: CASSLGVRLLEETQYF.

In this sample, this clone turned up a few times. J is TRBJ2-5 and V is TRBV5-1; tentatively, D is TRBD1 (5 bases). Germline assignment: CDR1 SGHRS and CDR2 YFSETQ. Trimming took 3 bases from V and 2 from J, leaving 8 bases between them. This CDR3 has 13 amino acids. In DNA form, the CDR3 reads TGCGCCAGCAGCTCGGACACTCAAGAGACCCAGTACTTC. This sequence encodes CASSSDTQETQYF.

This clone was recorded a few times. This chain uses TRBV5-1 with TRBJ1-1; the match to TRBD1 covers 8 bases. CDR3 size: 15 residues. V lost 3 bases and J lost 0; bases outside the gene matches: 4. Germline V gene lookup returns CDR1 SGHRS and CDR2 YFSETQ. CDR3 sequence: CASSYYRGVNTEAFF. CDR3 nucleotide sequence: TGCGCCAGCAGCTACTACAGGGGGGTGAACACTGAAGCTTTCTTT.

The DNA of the CDR3 is TGTGCCAGCAGCCCGCGAGTGGACATTCAGTACTTC. It codes for CASSPRVDIQYF. The chain combines TRBV11-3 with TRBJ2-4; no clear D gene. CDR1 is SGHNT and CDR2 is YENEEA in the germline V gene. Trimming took 5 bases from V and 8 from J, leaving 10 bases between them. CDR3 size: 12 residues. Full variable domain (missing parts from reference TRBV11-3 and TRBJ2-4): EAGVVQSPRYKIIEKKQPVAFWCNPISGHNTLYWYLQNLGQGPELLIRYENEEAVDDSQLPKDRFSAERLKGVDSTLKIQPAELGDSAVYLCASSPRVDIQYFGAGTRLSVL.

The chain couples TRBV11-2 to TRBJ1-4; D is perhaps TRBD1 (5 bases). Germline loops: CDR1 SGHAT, CDR2 FQNNGV. The V and J ends lost 1 base and 8 bases respectively, with 8 bases between them. This CDR3 is 13 amino acids long. CDR3 DNA: TGTGCCAGCAGCTTAGGACAGAGCGAAAAACTGTTTTTT. Translation gives CASSLGQSEKLFF.

The chain uses TRBV15 and TRBJ1-5; TRBD1 matches 10 bases. V gave up 4 bases and J gave up 8 bases; unmatched junction bases: 11. Germline-derived CDR1 and CDR2 are LNHNV and YYDKDF (reference sequence). This CDR3 is 16 amino acids long. Here the CDR3 DNA reads TGTGCCACCAGCATCTTCACCGGGACAGGGGAGAAGCCCCAGCATTTT. It yields the protein CATSIFTGTGEKPQHF.

V is TRBV2 and J is TRBJ1-1; D may be TRBD1 (5 bases). Germline V gene lookup returns CDR1 SNHLY and CDR2 FYNNEI. The CDR3 totals 14 residues. V was trimmed by 4 bases and J by 2 bases, leaving 11 bases between them. The CDR3 region has the DNA TGTGCCAGCAGTGCTTTAGGGGAAAACACTGAAGCTTTCTTT. This translates into CASSALGENTEAFF.

The gene calls are TRBV28 and TRBJ1-1; possible D gene TRBD1, 5 bases. V lost 4 bases, J lost 1 base, and 16 bases lay in between. The CDR3 is made up of 16 amino acids. Per germline, CDR1 MDHEN and CDR2 SYDVKM. CDR3 loop: CASSSPGRGRNTEAFF. The CDR3 DNA is TGTGCCAGCAGTTCCCCAGGGCGGGGTCGGAACACTGAAGCTTTCTTT. The full variable domain, in which reference TRBV28 and TRBJ1-1 provide the parts outside the CDR3, is DVKVTQSSRYLVKRTGEKVFLECVQDMDHENMFWYRQDPGLGLRLIYFSYDVKMKEKGDIPEGYSVSREKKERFSLILESASTNQTSMYLCASSSPGRGRNTEAFFGQGTRLTVV.

On this clone itself: A read error may account for a junction end that differs from germline. The chain uses TRBV7-7 and TRBJ1-4, with 7 positions matching TRBD1. The CDR3 spans 14 residues. Germline loops: CDR1 SSHAT, CDR2 FNYEAQ (reference sequence). In DNA form, the CDR3 reads TGTGCTAGCAGCCCTACAGGGGTTAACGAAAAACTGTTTTTT. This encodes CASSPTGVNEKLFF.

V and J are TRBV5-1 and TRBJ1-4; D unresolved. Trimming removed 5 bases from V and 0 bases from J, with 8 bases in between. The germline gives CDR1 SGHRS, CDR2 YFSETQ. The length of the CDR3 is 14 residues. CDR3 sequence reads: CASRPTATNEKLFF. DNA for the CDR3: TGCGCCAGCAGACCGACTGCAACTAATGAAAAACTGTTTTTT.

This chain links TRBV19 with TRBJ2-7; no clear D gene. This CDR3 region has 16 residues. Germline V lookup: CDR1 LNHDA, CDR2 SQIVND (reference sequence). V lost 1 base and J lost 0, with 13 bases in between. The CDR3: CASSIGTQAFSYEQYF. The CDR3 DNA follows: TGTGCCAGTAGTATAGGTACTCAGGCCTTCTCCTACGAGCAGTACTTC.

CDR3 loop: CASSAVSGNTIYF. For the CDR3, the DNA is TGTGCCAGCAGTGCTGTCTCTGGAAACACCATATATTTT. The chain has TRBV25-1 and TRBJ1-3; D gene ambiguous. In germline, CDR1 is MGHDK, CDR2 SYGVNS. CDR3 length: 13 residues. V was clipped by 4 bases and J by 0 bases, with 4 bases between them.

The chain joins TRBV6-5 to TRBJ1-1, with D perhaps TRBD1 (5 bases). This CDR3 has 14 amino acids. Germline V CDR1 and CDR2: MNHEY, SVGAGI. Between the trimmed V and J ends, which lost 10 bases and 0 bases, there was a span of 15 bases. Here the CDR3 reads CATHPDTLNTEAFF. CDR3 nucleotide sequence: TGTGCCACACACCCGGACACCCTGAACACTGAAGCTTTCTTT.